These 3 T cell receptor beta chains share one sample of origin, sequenced in a study of T cells after yellow fever vaccination. TCRdb redid the calling of the 5' RACE reads with MiXCR, one entry per CDR3 protein. In the table there are under 550,000 distinct CDR3 sequences, 21% of which are singletons. The sample consisted of PBMCs, taken approximately 20 days after the first yellow fever vaccination. The receptors here all came from a man between 18 and 29 years old who received the YFV17D yellow fever vaccine.

The J gene is TRBJ1-6, the V gene TRBV14, with no clear D. Trimming cost V 0 bases and J 9 bases, with 9 bases left between them. The CDR3 contains 14 residues. Per the germline V gene, CDR1 is SGHDN and CDR2 is FVKESK. CDR3 protein: CASSQDRLASPLHF. CDR3 nucleotides: TGTGCCAGCAGCCAAGACAGGCTCGCTTCACCCCTCCACTTT.

This clonotype was counted ten times or more. The chain recombines TRBV5-5 with TRBJ2-3; TRBD1 agrees at 7 bases. Germline assignment: CDR1 SGHKS and CDR2 YYEKEE (reference sequence). The CDR3 extends over 14 amino acids. The ends lost 8 bases at V and 0 bases at J; junction bases unmatched: 6. As DNA, the CDR3 is TGTGCCAGTAGACAGGGCCTAAGCACAGATACGCAGTATTTT. Protein: CASRQGLSTDTQYF.

V and J are TRBV19 and TRBJ2-2, with no clear D. V lost 5 bases and J lost 0, with 16 bases in between. The germline V gene has CDR1 LNHDA and CDR2 SQIVND (reference sequence). The CDR3 is 17 residues long. The CDR3, as DNA: TGTGCCAGTAGTTCCCTCCCAGTCACCACGAACACCGGGGAGCTGTTTTTT. This translates into CASSSLPVTTNTGELFF.